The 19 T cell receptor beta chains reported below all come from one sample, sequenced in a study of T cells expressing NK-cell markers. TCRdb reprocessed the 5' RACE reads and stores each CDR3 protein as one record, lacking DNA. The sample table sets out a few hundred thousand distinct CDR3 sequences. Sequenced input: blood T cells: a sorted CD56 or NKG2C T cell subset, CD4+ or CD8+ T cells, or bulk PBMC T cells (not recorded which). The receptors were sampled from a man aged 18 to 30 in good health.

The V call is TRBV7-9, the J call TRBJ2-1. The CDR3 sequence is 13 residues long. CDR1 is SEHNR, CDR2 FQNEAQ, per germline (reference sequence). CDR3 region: CASSLGFHNEQFF.

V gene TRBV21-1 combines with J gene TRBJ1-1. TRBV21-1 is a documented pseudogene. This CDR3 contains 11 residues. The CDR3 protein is CASTGQRGAFF.

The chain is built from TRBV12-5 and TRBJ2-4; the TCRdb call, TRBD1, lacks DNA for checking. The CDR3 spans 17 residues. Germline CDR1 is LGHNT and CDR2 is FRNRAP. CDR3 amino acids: CASGLSQGYLSKNIQYF.

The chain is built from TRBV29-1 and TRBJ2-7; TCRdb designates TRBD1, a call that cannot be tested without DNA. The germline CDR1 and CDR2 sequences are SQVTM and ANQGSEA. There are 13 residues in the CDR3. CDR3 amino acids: CSATEDRVVEQYF.

This chain's CDR3 is CASSLSRRQETQYF. The gene calls are TRBV12-3 or TRBV12-4 and TRBJ2-5; lacking DNA, the TRBD1 call made by TCRdb goes unchecked. The CDR3 has 14 residues.

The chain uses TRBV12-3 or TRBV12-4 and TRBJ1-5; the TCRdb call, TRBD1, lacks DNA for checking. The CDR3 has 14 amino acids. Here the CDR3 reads CASSRTASNQPQHF.

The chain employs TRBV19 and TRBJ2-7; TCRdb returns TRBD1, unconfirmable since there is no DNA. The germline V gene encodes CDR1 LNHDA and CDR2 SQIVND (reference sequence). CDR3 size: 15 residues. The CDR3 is CASSSNRDRVHEQYF.

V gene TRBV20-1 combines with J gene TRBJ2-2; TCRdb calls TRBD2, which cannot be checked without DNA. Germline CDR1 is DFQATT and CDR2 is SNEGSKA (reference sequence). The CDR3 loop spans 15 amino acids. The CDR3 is CSAPRLAGDTGELFF.

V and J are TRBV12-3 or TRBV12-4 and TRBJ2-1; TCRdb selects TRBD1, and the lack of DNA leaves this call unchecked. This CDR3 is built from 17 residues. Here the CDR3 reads CASSPSIGQGKLVGQFF.

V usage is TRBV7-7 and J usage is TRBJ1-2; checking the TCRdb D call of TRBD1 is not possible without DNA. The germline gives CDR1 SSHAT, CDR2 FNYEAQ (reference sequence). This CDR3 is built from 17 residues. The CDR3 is CASSPNTGQDPNYGYTF.

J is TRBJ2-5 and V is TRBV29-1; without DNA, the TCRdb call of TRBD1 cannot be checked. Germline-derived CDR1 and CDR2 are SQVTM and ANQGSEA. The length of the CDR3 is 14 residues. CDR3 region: CSVRERGRGETQYF.

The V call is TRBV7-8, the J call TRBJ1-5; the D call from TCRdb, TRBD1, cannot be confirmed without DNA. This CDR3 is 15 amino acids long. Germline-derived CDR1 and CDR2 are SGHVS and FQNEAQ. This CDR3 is CASSQYRDRDQPQHF.

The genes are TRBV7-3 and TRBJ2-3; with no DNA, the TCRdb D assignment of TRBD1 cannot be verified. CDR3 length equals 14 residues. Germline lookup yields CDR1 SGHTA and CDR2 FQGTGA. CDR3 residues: CASSFGGARDTQYF.

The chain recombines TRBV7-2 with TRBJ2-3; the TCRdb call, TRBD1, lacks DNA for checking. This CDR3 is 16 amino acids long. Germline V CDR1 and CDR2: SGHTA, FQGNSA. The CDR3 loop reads CASSPRGGFSTDTQYF.

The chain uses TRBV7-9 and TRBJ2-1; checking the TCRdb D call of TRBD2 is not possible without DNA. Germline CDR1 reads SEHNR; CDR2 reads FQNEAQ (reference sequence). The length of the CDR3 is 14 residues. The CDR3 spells CASSLAALAGAQFF.

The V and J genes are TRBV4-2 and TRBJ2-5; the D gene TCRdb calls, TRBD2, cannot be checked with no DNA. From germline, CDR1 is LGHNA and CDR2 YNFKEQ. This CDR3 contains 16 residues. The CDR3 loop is CASSQEGGSGGETQYF.

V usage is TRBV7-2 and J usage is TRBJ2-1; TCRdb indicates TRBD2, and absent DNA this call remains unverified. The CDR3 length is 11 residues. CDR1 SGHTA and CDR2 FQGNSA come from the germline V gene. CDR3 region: CASSSDLKQFF.

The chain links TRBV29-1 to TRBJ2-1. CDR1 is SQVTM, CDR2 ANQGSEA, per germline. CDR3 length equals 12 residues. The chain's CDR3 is CSVGGLSYEQFF.

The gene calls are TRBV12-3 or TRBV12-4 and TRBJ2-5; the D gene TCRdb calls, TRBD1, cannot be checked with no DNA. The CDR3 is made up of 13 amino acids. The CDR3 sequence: CASSFTFGGTQYF.